These T cell receptor beta chains were read from a single sample in a study of T cell changes during pregnancy in multiple sclerosis. Profiled with immunoSEQ multiplex PCR; TCRdb holds only in-frame clones, not every one. Among around 67,000 clones listed, 80% to 95% were seen once. Sample: peripheral blood, taken in the first trimester of pregnancy. These receptors came from a female donor with multiple sclerosis, enrolled in a pregnancy study. The CDR3 runs from the conserved cysteine through the conserved F or W. D genes are given only for firm matches. Clone size is not always given. Where it is, it says once, few, many or a class for expanded clones.

V: TRBV7-2
D: TRBD2
J: TRBJ2-7
length: 14
size: .
CDR3: CASSSPGLANEQYF
DNA: TGTGCCAGCAGCTCACCGGGACTAGCTAACGAGCAGTACTTC

V: TRBV18
D: .
J: TRBJ2-3
length: 13
size: .
CDR3: CASSYRDTDTQYF
DNA: TGTGCCAGCTCGTACAGGGACACAGATACGCAGTATTTT

V: TRBV28
D: .
J: TRBJ1-1
length: 13
size: .
CDR3: CASSSTVNTEAFF
DNA: TGTGCCAGCAGTTCTACGGTGAACACTGAAGCTTTCTTT

V: TRBV2
D: .
J: TRBJ1-1
length: 14
size: few
CDR3: CASRGDNLNTEAFF
DNA: TGTGCCAGCAGAGGGGACAATTTGAACACTGAAGCTTTCTTT

V: TRBV9
D: .
J: TRBJ2-1
length: 13
size: .
CDR3: CASSVVQGDEQFF
DNA: TGTGCCAGCAGTGTAGTACAGGGCGATGAGCAGTTCTTC

V: TRBV7-7
D: .
J: TRBJ2-1
length: 13
size: .
CDR3: CASSPGQSSEQFF
DNA: TGTGCTAGCAGCCCCGGACAGTCAAGTGAGCAGTTCTTC

V: TRBV5-6
D: .
J: TRBJ1-4
length: 15
size: .
CDR3: CASSLMGATNEKLFF
DNA: TGTGCCAGCAGCTTGATGGGGGCTACTAATGAAAAACTGTTTTTT

V: TRBV5-1
D: .
J: TRBJ1-5
length: 16
size: .
CDR3: CASSLSGGGGNQPQHF
DNA: TGCGCCAGCAGCTTGTCCGGAGGCGGGGGCAATCAGCCCCAGCATTTT

V: TRBV7-3
D: TRBD2
J: TRBJ2-1
length: 15
size: .
CDR3: CASSLTSGGYNEQFF
DNA: TGTGCCAGCAGCCTAACTAGCGGGGGCTACAATGAGCAGTTCTTC

V: TRBV4-3
D: .
J: TRBJ2-3
length: 15
size: .
CDR3: CASSQDRASTDTQYF
DNA: TGCGCCAGCAGCCAAGACAGGGCCAGCACAGATACGCAGTATTTT

V: TRBV14
D: .
J: TRBJ1-1
length: 13
size: .
CDR3: CASSQNIREKAFF
DNA: TGTGCCAGCAGCCAAAATATTAGGGAGAAAGCTTTCTTT

V: TRBV28
D: TRBD1
J: TRBJ1-5
length: 16
size: .
CDR3: CASRGDRVRFNQPQHF
DNA: TGTGCCAGCAGGGGGGACAGGGTACGGTTCAATCAGCCCCAGCATTTT

V: TRBV11-2
D: TRBD1
J: TRBJ1-3
length: 14
size: .
CDR3: CASTQGAVGNTIYF
DNA: TGTGCCAGCACCCAGGGGGCGGTTGGAAACACCATATATTTT

V: TRBV5-6
D: .
J: TRBJ1-2
length: 18
size: .
CDR3: CASSLGLIFMATPSVRTF
DNA: .

V: TRBV6-1
D: .
J: TRBJ2-2
length: 15
size: .
CDR3: CASSGSVGHTGELFF
DNA: TGTGCCAGCAGTGGATCAGTGGGCCACACCGGGGAGCTGTTTTTT

V: TRBV19
D: TRBD1
J: TRBJ2-2
length: 14
size: .
CDR3: CASRRQGVAGELFF
DNA: TGTGCCAGTAGACGACAGGGGGTCGCCGGGGAGCTGTTTTTT

V: TRBV4-3
D: TRBD2
J: TRBJ2-1
length: 16
size: few
CDR3: CASSKSGRGRDNEQFF
DNA: TGCGCCAGCAGCAAGTCCGGGAGGGGCCGAGACAATGAGCAGTTCTTC

V: TRBV29-1
D: .
J: TRBJ2-7
length: 12
size: .
CDR3: CSVGHNSYEQYF
DNA: TGCAGCGTTGGACACAACTCCTACGAGCAGTACTTC

V: TRBV18
D: TRBD2
J: TRBJ2-1
length: 16
size: few
CDR3: CASSTTSGRSYNEQFF
DNA: TGTGCCAGCTCAACTACTAGCGGGAGATCCTACAATGAGCAGTTCTTC

V: TRBV11-2
D: .
J: TRBJ2-7
length: 14
size: .
CDR3: CASSQYGGTYEQYF
DNA: TGTGCCAGCAGCCAGTATGGGGGGACCTACGAGCAGTACTTC

V: TRBV29-1
D: .
J: TRBJ1-1
length: 13
size: .
CDR3: CSVGKGLNTEAFF
DNA: TGCAGCGTTGGAAAGGGGCTGAACACTGAAGCTTTCTTT

V: TRBV2
D: .
J: TRBJ2-7
length: 13
size: .
CDR3: CASSESGYYEQYF
DNA: TGTGCCAGCAGTGAGTCGGGGTACTACGAGCAGTACTTC

V: TRBV19
D: .
J: TRBJ2-2
length: 15
size: .
CDR3: CASSRWRGPTGELFF
DNA: TGTGCCAGTAGCCGGTGGCGGGGACCCACCGGGGAGCTGTTTTTT

V: TRBV10-1
D: TRBD2
J: TRBJ2-2
length: 17
size: .
CDR3: CADRHEREKTNTGELFF
DNA: TGCGCCGACAGACATGAGCGGGAGAAAACGAACACCGGGGAGCTGTTTTTT

V: TRBV5-1
D: TRBD2
J: TRBJ2-5
length: 16
size: .
CDR3: CASGLLTSGSGETQYF
DNA: TGCGCCAGCGGTCTCCTTACTAGCGGAAGTGGAGAGACCCAGTACTTC

V: TRBV11-3
D: .
J: TRBJ2-5
length: 17
size: once
CDR3: CASPTHRRTLMGETQYF
DNA: TGTGCCAGCCCAACCCATCGGAGGACTCTGATGGGGGAGACCCAGTACTTC

V: TRBV7-2
D: TRBD1
J: TRBJ2-5
length: 14
size: .
CDR3: CASAIYGTGETQYF
DNA: TGTGCCAGCGCTATTTACGGGACAGGGGAGACCCAGTACTTC

V: TRBV28
D: .
J: TRBJ2-7
length: 14
size: .
CDR3: CASSFRQGSYEQYF
DNA: TGTGCCAGCAGTTTCCGGCAGGGCTCCTACGAGCAGTACTTC

V: TRBV7-9
D: TRBD2
J: TRBJ2-3
length: 15
size: .
CDR3: CASSKTSGRGDTQYF
DNA: TGTGCCAGCAGCAAGACTAGCGGGAGAGGGGATACGCAGTATTTT

V: TRBV28
D: .
J: TRBJ1-1
length: 18
size: .
CDR3: CASSLKAWSIALNTEAFF
DNA: TGTGCCAGCAGTTTAAAGGCGTGGTCGATAGCGTTGAACACTGAAGCTTTCTTT

V: TRBV12-5
D: .
J: TRBJ2-1
length: 13
size: .
CDR3: CASGLPGPNEQFF
DNA: TGTGCTAGTGGTTTGCCAGGGCCAAATGAGCAGTTCTTC

V: TRBV28
D: .
J: TRBJ1-2
length: 14
size: .
CDR3: CASNPAGGHYGYTF
DNA: TGTGCCAGCAACCCCGCGGGGGGCCACTATGGCTACACCTTC

V: TRBV29-1
D: .
J: TRBJ2-1
length: 11
size: .
CDR3: CSGQQGHEQFF
DNA: TGCAGCGGCCAACAGGGACATGAGCAGTTCTTC

V: TRBV30
D: .
J: TRBJ1-4
length: 13
size: .
CDR3: CAWRGEGDEKLFF
DNA: TGTGCCTGGAGGGGGGAGGGCGATGAAAAACTGTTTTTT

V: TRBV5-4
D: .
J: TRBJ1-1
length: 13
size: .
CDR3: CASSSLRDTEAFF
DNA: TGTGCCAGCAGCTCACTCCGTGACACTGAAGCTTTCTTT

V: TRBV19
D: .
J: TRBJ2-7
length: 13
size: .
CDR3: CASSIGDSYEQYF
DNA: TGTGCCAGTAGTATAGGCGATAGCTACGAGCAGTACTTC

V: TRBV7-2
D: .
J: TRBJ1-1
length: 14
size: .
CDR3: CASSREGLNTEAFF
DNA: TGTGCCAGCAGCCGCGAGGGCTTGAACACTGAAGCTTTCTTT

V: TRBV11-2
D: TRBD2
J: TRBJ2-1
length: 14
size: .
CDR3: CASEKTSGSNEQFF
DNA: TGTGCCAGTGAAAAGACTAGCGGGAGCAATGAGCAGTTCTTC

V: TRBV11-2
D: TRBD2
J: TRBJ2-3
length: 14
size: .
CDR3: CASSRDYRTDTQYF
DNA: TGTGCCAGCAGCCGGGACTACCGCACAGATACGCAGTATTTT

V: TRBV30
D: .
J: TRBJ1-2
length: 13
size: .
CDR3: CAWSEQVDYGYTF
DNA: TGTGCCTGGAGCGAACAGGTCGACTATGGCTACACCTTC

V: TRBV6-6
D: TRBD1
J: TRBJ1-5
length: 16
size: .
CDR3: CASSYSRGQGKQPQHF
DNA: TGTGCCAGCAGTTACAGTCGGGGACAGGGTAAACAGCCCCAGCATTTT